This T cell receptor beta chain was recovered during a study of shared clonotypes between healthy human individuals. Study information: Donors had three CD4 naive, three CD4 memory, two CD8 naive and one CD8 memory plate apiece.

The germline gives CDR1 SEHNR, CDR2 FQNEAQ (reference sequence). V dropped 2 bases and J dropped 1 base, with 11 bases sitting between them. There are 15 residues in the CDR3. The method was immunoSEQ multiplex PCR; TCRdb's version includes in-frame clones alone and lacks a portion of them. Among over a million clones listed, approximately 70% were seen once. This clonotype originated in a man aged 18 to 29 in good health. This chain uses TRBV7-9 with TRBJ1-1; D not resolved. The sample comprised memory CD4+ T cells sorted from blood. Stated subset: CD45RA-negative fraction. CDR3 nucleotides: TGTGCCAGCAGCTTAATTTTTACGGCGAACACTGAAGCTTTCTTT. This encodes CASSLIFTANTEAFF.